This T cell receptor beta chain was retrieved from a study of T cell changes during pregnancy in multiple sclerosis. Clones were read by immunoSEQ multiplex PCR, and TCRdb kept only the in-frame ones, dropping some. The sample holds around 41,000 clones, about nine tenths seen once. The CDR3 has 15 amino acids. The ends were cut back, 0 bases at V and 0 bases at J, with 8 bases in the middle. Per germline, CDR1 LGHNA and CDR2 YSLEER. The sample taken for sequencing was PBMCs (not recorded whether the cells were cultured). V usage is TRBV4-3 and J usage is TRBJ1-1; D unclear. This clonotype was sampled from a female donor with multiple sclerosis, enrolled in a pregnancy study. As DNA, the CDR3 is TGCGCCAGCAGCCAAGATCGACTAGTGAACACTGAAGCTTTCTTT. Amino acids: CASSQDRLVNTEAFF.